Presented here are 5 T cell receptor beta chains from one specimen sequenced in a study of T cell repertoires in cytomegalovirus infection. TCRdb re-called the reads through MiXCR, storing one row per CDR3 protein. The sample yields under 350,000 distinct CDR3 sequences, 8% to 10% seen once. Sequenced input: PBMCs. Receptor source: a human donor in good health (CMV status not recorded). Some clones in this sample may be carry-over from other donors' samples.

In its sample, this clonotype was seen a few times. The rearrangement joins TRBV2 to TRBJ1-2, with D possibly being TRBD1 (6 bases). Germline lookup yields CDR1 SNHLY and CDR2 FYNNEI. V lost 8 bases, J lost 4 bases, and 14 bases lay in between. The CDR3 has 13 amino acids. The DNA of the CDR3 is TGTGCCAGCGGTGGACAGTCGGTCTATGGCTACACCTTC. Translating it yields CASGGQSVYGYTF.

This clonotype was detected many times. The chain combines TRBV24-1 with TRBJ2-6, with 9 nucleotides matching TRBD1. This CDR3 has 18 amino acids. V dropped 3 bases and J dropped 4; count of bases not matched to a gene: 9. The germline CDR1 and CDR2 sequences are KGHDR and SFDVKD. The CDR3 here is CATSDQGQGDAGANVLTF. Here the CDR3 DNA reads TGTGCCACCAGTGATCAGGGACAGGGAGATGCGGGGGCCAACGTCCTGACTTTC.

The table lists this clonotype with many counts. This sequence joins TRBV20-1 and TRBJ2-4, with D perhaps TRBD1 (5 bases). The V and J ends lost 0 bases and 2 bases respectively, with 14 bases between them. Germline values: CDR1 DFQATT, CDR2 SNEGSKA (reference sequence). The CDR3 sequence is 16 residues long. For the CDR3, the DNA is TGCAGTGCTAGAGATGTGGCAGGGCCATCCAAAAACATTCAGTACTTC. Its protein is CSARDVAGPSKNIQYF.

V usage is TRBV5-4 and J usage is TRBJ2-5; 7 bases match TRBD2. V was pared by 4 bases and J by 7 bases, with 13 bases of the junction left unmatched. The CDR3 sequence is 15 residues long. Germline CDR1 reads SGHNT; CDR2 reads YYREEE (reference sequence). The chain's CDR3 is CASSIETSPRSTQYF. In DNA, the CDR3 is TGTGCCAGCAGCATCGAGACTAGCCCAAGATCGACCCAGTACTTC.

In its sample, this clonotype was seen many times. V is TRBV6-2 or TRBV6-3 and J is TRBJ2-2; 12 nucleotides align to TRBD1. Looked up from germline, CDR1 is MNHEY and CDR2 is SVGEGT. CDR3 length: 16 residues. Trimming at V came to 11 bases and at J to 4 bases, leaving 11 bases not matched to a gene. In DNA form, the CDR3 reads TGTGCCCAGCTTTTGGGACAGGGGGCGTCCACCGGGGAGCTGTTTTTT. It yields the protein CAQLLGQGASTGELFF.